This T cell receptor (beta chain) appears in the sequencing data of a study of Graves' ophthalmopathy and Graves' hyperthyroidism listed by TCRdb under 2018. Notes on the research overall: Peripheral blood was collected at initial diagnosis, before any treatment. To tell Graves' ophthalmopathy apart from Graves' hyperthyroidism, and to predict which patients would progress to ophthalmopathy, the study relied on TCR beta repertoire signatures. A discovery set of 100 patients (roughly 41 ophthalmopathy, just over 55 stable hyperthyroidism) was enrolled to explore V-J signatures distinguishing ophthalmopathy from hyperthyroidism. In roughly six hyperthyroidism patients, the T-cell repertoires found in thyroid tissue were compared with those found in blood. After sampling, hyperthyroidism patients received methimazole starting at 30 mg daily, and ophthalmopathy patients received high-dose intravenous methylprednisolone. In total, under 150 blood samples were TCR-sequenced: 43 ophthalmopathy, some 72 hyperthyroidism and approximately 17 hyperthyroidism-to-ophthalmopathy patients. The independent validation cohort included 18 hyperthyroidism patients plus 17 patients who later progressed from hyperthyroidism to ophthalmopathy.

A word on this clonotype: Its antigen target is currently unknown. One base away there is no much larger clone; base qualities are not given.

From a lookup of the germline V gene, CDR1 and CDR2 are WSHSY and SAAADI. V trim: 10 bases; J trim: 5 bases; unmatched bases: 8. The cysteine opens and the phenylalanine closes a CDR3 of 13 amino acids. Only the CDR3 part of the read is kept: 39 bases, read in frame from the first base. For repertoire sequencing, the TCR beta CDR3 regions were amplified from RNA transcripts. A first-round RT-PCR used HTBI primers with the Qiagen OneStep RT-PCR kit, followed by a second-round multiplex PCR, size selection and purification. Sequencing of the libraries was carried out on an Illumina HiSeq2000 in paired-end mode with 100 bp reads. The study's own analysis went as follows. SOAPnuke was used to process the reads, removing any read that contained adapters or uncalled bases, had a mean Phred below 15, or lacked an exact match to the constant primer or identifier. COPE v1.2.5 was used to merge the high-quality paired reads. Clonotypes were defined as unique nucleotide sequences and were aligned to IMGT TRB V, D and J references using MiTCR v1.1. Analysis was restricted to V-J combinations with a frequency above 0.0001, which covered roughly 99% of repertoires. A TCR clonal expansion and chaos score per V-J combination was defined as the ratio of F50 clonal expansion to chaos observed in the TCRdist matrix. Welch's t-statistics and random forest were used to reduce the features to about twelve V-J combinations, which were then used as input to a naive Bayes classifier. The similarity between thyroid and blood repertoires was quantified using the Morisita-Horn index. Clones were called with MiXCR by TCRdb after fastp trimmed the public reads at Q25, and only in-frame beta chains were retained. Rows are unified per CDR3 protein, each entry keeping the most common DNA and genes. TCRdb assigned the V and J calls; the authors' analysis was not used. The sample table records 200,000 to 250,000 distinct CDR3 sequences; around 42% of these occur just once. Approximately 51% of the sample comes from the top ten.

Paper-wide results and their limitations: In cross-validation, the 13-signature model distinguished ophthalmopathy from stable hyperthyroidism with around 90% sensitivity and 81.08% specificity, while in the test set the corresponding values were about 80% and 75%. Sample size was not predetermined statistically, and investigators were not blinded to group allocation. In validation, the model predicted ophthalmopathy progression with about 71% sensitivity and around 72% specificity; 12 predicted patients were CT-confirmed with GO in a median of approximately 6.5 months. Most expanded thyroid clonotypes with a frequency above 0.001 also appeared in blood, which suggests that blood repertoires may reflect the immune response in the thyroid.

Patients with ophthalmopathy had moderately to severely active disease, with a Clinical Activity Score of 3 or more, a NOSPECS grade of 4 or more, and a disease duration of less than 3 months. Patients with other autoimmune diseases, uncontrolled infections, pregnancy or lactation were excluded. Clinical symptoms, serum thyroxine, TRAb, thyroid ultrasound and orbital computed tomography formed the basis of the diagnosis. Using Ficoll-Paque density gradient centrifugation, PBMCs were isolated from about 9.2 ml of fresh peripheral blood. Total RNA was extracted using Trizol reagent, and RNA quality was checked on an Agilent 2100 Bioanalyzer.

The sequenced sample consisted of peripheral blood. The chain uses TRBV10-2 and TRBJ1-5, with 7 middle bases fitting TRBD1. The sequence came from an adult man with Graves' ophthalmopathy. The CDR3 region reads CATTDRVHQPQHF. The DNA reads as follows: TGCGCCACCACCGACAGGGTGCATCAGCCCCAGCATTTT.